Following are 27 T cell receptor beta chains from one sample sequenced in a study of cytotoxic CD8 clonotypes in ibrutinib-treated CLL. Assay used: immunoSEQ multiplex PCR; TCRdb lists only in-frame clones, some missing. The table has 30,000 to 40,000 clones, approximately 51% seen once; the top ten hold approximately 20%. The sample was PBMCs, taken before ibrutinib treatment. These receptors originate from a human donor with chronic lymphocytic leukemia.

Remarks on this clone: One end of the junction does not line up with germline, which may come from a read error. This chain joins TRBV7-7 and TRBJ2-5, with D tentatively TRBD1 or TRBD2 (5 bases each). Per the germline V gene, CDR1 is SSHAT and CDR2 is FNYEAQ (reference sequence). The CDR3 has 12 residues. CDR3 amino acids: CASSSRGETQYF. The CDR3 DNA is TGTGCTAGCAGCTCGAGGGGAGAGACCCAGTACTTC. The complete variable domain, with remaining parts taken from reference TRBV7-7 and TRBJ2-5, reads GAGVSQSPRYKVTKRGQDVTLRCDPISSHATLYWYQQALGQGPEFLTYFNYEAQPDKSGLPSDRFSAERPEGSISTLTIQRTEQRDSAMYRCASSSRGETQYFGPGTRLLVL.

The gene calls are TRBV19 and TRBJ1-6; possibly TRBD1 for D (6 bases). CDR3 size: 15 residues. V dropped 5 bases and J dropped 8 bases, with 16 bases sitting between them. CDR1 and CDR2 (germline): LNHDA, SQIVND (reference sequence). This CDR3 reads CASSRGTTGDSPLHF. The DNA for the CDR3 is TGTGCCAGTAGTCGAGGGACAACCGGGGATTCACCCCTCCACTTT.

This clone was counted once. The J gene is TRBJ1-4, the V gene TRBV30; D is possibly TRBD1 (5 bases). CDR3 size: 13 residues. V was pared by 5 bases and J by 5 bases, with 12 bases between. Per germline, CDR1 GTSNPN and CDR2 SVGIG (reference sequence). CDR3 sequence (DNA): TGTGCCTGGGGTCCCGGGGGGAATGAAAAACTGTTTTTT. Translated: CAWGPGGNEKLFF.

This chain joins TRBV7-2 and TRBJ2-3; the D is unclear. Deletions cut 3 bases from V and 2 bases from J, with 12 bases between. Germline values: CDR1 SGHTA, CDR2 FQGNSA. The CDR3 has 15 residues. The CDR3 here is CASSFIPEDTDTQYF. CDR3 bases: TGTGCCAGCAGCTTCATACCTGAGGACACAGATACGCAGTATTTT.

The chain links TRBV4-1 to TRBJ1-5; 7 bases are a match to TRBD1. V trimming: 3 bases; J trimming: 6 bases; junction bases outside the gene matches: 5. Looked up from germline, CDR1 is MGHRA and CDR2 is YSYEKL. The length of the CDR3 is 14 residues. CDR3 loop: CASSHPDRVQPQHF. In DNA, the CDR3 is TGCGCCAGCAGCCACCCCGACAGGGTTCAGCCCCAGCATTTT.

J is TRBJ2-3 and V is TRBV5-1, with TRBD1 matching 7 bases. J was trimmed by 9 bases and V by 0 bases; bases with no gene match: 7. CDR1 and CDR2 from the germline V gene are SGHRS and YFSETQ. This CDR3 region has 14 residues. DNA of the CDR3: TGCGCCAGCAGCTTGGACACAGGGGATTGGACGCAGTATTTT. Translation: CASSLDTGDWTQYF.

This clone was seen a handful of times. The V gene is TRBV9, the J gene TRBJ2-3; no firm D call. The V end lost 3 bases, the J end lost 2 bases, and 7 bases lay between the germline ends. From germline, CDR1 is SGDLS and CDR2 YYNGEE. The CDR3 length is 13 residues. CDR3 loop: CASSAPSTDTQYF. As DNA, the CDR3 is TGTGCCAGCAGCGCACCATCCACAGATACGCAGTATTTT.

This clone was counted at least ten times. The chain recombines TRBV5-5 with TRBJ1-5; 8 bases fit TRBD1. CDR3 size: 15 residues. V gave up 3 bases and J gave up 6 bases; unmatched junction bases: 8. Germline V gene data show CDR1 as SGHKS and CDR2 as YYEKEE (reference sequence). CDR3 amino acids: CASSSLKDRVQPQHF. Written as DNA, the CDR3 is TGTGCCAGCAGCTCACTCAAGGACAGGGTTCAGCCCCAGCATTTT.

By its share, this clone is medium-sized. The V and J genes are TRBV5-4 and TRBJ2-6; TRBD2 might be the D (6 bases). Germline loops: CDR1 SGHNT, CDR2 YYREEE (reference sequence). The ends were cut back, 4 bases at V and 0 bases at J, with 20 bases in the middle. CDR3 size: 19 residues. This CDR3 is CASSDVTGLVYSGANVLTF. CDR3 nucleotides: TGTGCCAGCAGCGACGTCACGGGACTCGTCTACTCTGGGGCCAACGTCCTGACTTTC.

J is TRBJ1-1 and V is TRBV15; possibly TRBD1 for D (6 bases). CDR3 length equals 16 residues. The V gene lost 1 base and the J gene lost 0 bases, with 12 bases spanning the gap. The germline V gene encodes CDR1 LNHNV and CDR2 YYDKDF (reference sequence). CDR3 protein: CATSRGTGRMNTEAFF. Here the CDR3 DNA reads TGTGCCACCAGCAGAGGCACAGGGCGGATGAACACTGAAGCTTTCTTT.

The V gene is TRBV7-3, the J gene TRBJ2-1, with a weak D call TRBD2 (5 bases). The CDR3 spans 12 residues. The germline V gene has CDR1 SGHTA and CDR2 FQGTGA. Trimming stripped 1 base from V and 7 bases from J, with 5 bases between. The CDR3 DNA reads as TGTGCCAGCAGCTTAAGCGGGAATGAGCAGTTCTTC. This sequence encodes CASSLSGNEQFF.

The CDR3 spells CAWSAGARVNSPLHF. Here the CDR3 DNA reads TGTGCCTGGAGTGCTGGGGCACGGGTTAATTCACCCCTCCACTTT. The chain links TRBV30 to TRBJ1-6; TRBD1 is a possible D gene (5 bases). V shed 1 base and J shed 6 bases, with 13 bases lying between them. The CDR3 has 15 amino acids. Germline values: CDR1 GTSNPN, CDR2 SVGIG (reference sequence). Using reference TRBV30 and TRBJ1-6 for the parts outside the CDR3, the full variable domain is SQTIHQWPATLVQPVGSPLSLECTVEGTSNPNLYWYRQAAGRGLQLLFYSVGIGQISSEVPQNLSASRPQDRQFILSSKKLLLSDSGFYLCAWSAGARVNSPLHFGNGTRLTVT.

The chain carries TRBV2 and TRBJ2-7; no reliable D call. Germline lookup yields CDR1 SNHLY and CDR2 FYNNEI. With 0 bases removed from V and 0 bases from J, the gap between germline ends came to 6 bases. This CDR3 has 14 residues. CDR3 coding DNA: TGTGCCAGCAGTGAAGCGGGCGGCTCCTACGAGCAGTACTTC. Protein product: CASSEAGGSYEQYF.

V and J are TRBV11-1 and TRBJ1-2; 9 bases match TRBD1. J was trimmed by 7 bases and V by 5 bases; bases with no gene match: 5. The CDR3 loop spans 13 amino acids. Per the germline V gene, CDR1 is SGHAT and CDR2 is FQDESV (reference sequence). CDR3 sequence reads: CASSQQGARGYTF. CDR3 in DNA: TGTGCCAGCAGCCAACAGGGGGCGCGTGGCTACACCTTC.

The chain couples TRBV15 to TRBJ2-5; D assignment may be TRBD1 or TRBD2 (7 bases each). The length of the CDR3 is 15 residues. The V end was cut by 3 bases, the J end by 4 bases, with 15 bases between. The germline V gene has CDR1 LNHNV and CDR2 YYDKDF (reference sequence). The CDR3 loop is CATSSQTGRAETQYF. The CDR3 DNA reads TGTGCCACCAGCAGCCAGACAGGGAGGGCAGAGACCCAGTACTTC.

This clone was counted only a few times. This chain connects TRBV6-5 to TRBJ1-5; D gene uncertain. V was cut by 6 bases and J by 6 bases, with 15 bases left in between. This CDR3 comprises 14 residues. Germline CDR1 and CDR2: MNHEY and SVGAGI. In DNA, the CDR3 is TGTGCCAGCAGGGGCAGGAGGGATACTCAGCCCCAGCATTTT. It translates to CASRGRRDTQPQHF.

This clone turned up a few times. This sequence joins TRBV10-3 and TRBJ1-1; perhaps TRBD1 as D (6 bases). The germline gives CDR1 ENHRY, CDR2 SYGVKD. Deletions cut 4 bases from V and 8 bases from J, with 11 bases between. The CDR3 extends over 12 amino acids. CDR3 bases: TGTGCCATCAGTGTAGGGACAAAGGAAGCTTTCTTT. This codes for CAISVGTKEAFF.

Of note for this clone: Distinct nucleotide sequences in the sample also encode this CDR3. V and J are TRBV6-6 and TRBJ1-2, with D tentatively TRBD1 (6 bases). V was cut by 11 bases and J by 0 bases, with 13 bases left in between. Germline V lookup: CDR1 MNHNY, CDR2 SVGAGI (reference sequence). The CDR3 totals 13 residues. The CDR3 nucleotides read TGTGCCTCCAGGACAGCAGCTAACTATGGCTACACCTTC. This encodes CASRTAANYGYTF.

The rearrangement links TRBV7-8 to TRBJ1-1; no clear D. There are 12 residues in the CDR3. CDR1 and CDR2 (germline): SGHVS, FQNEAQ. Trimming pared 2 bases from V and 4 bases from J, leaving 5 bases between. The CDR3 DNA is TGTGCCAGCAGCTTATCAGTCACTGAAGCTTTCTTT. It specifies CASSLSVTEAFF.

The rearrangement links TRBV19 to TRBJ1-2; tentative D call: TRBD1 (6 bases). With 7 bases removed from V and 8 bases from J, the gap between germline ends came to 26 bases. CDR3 length equals 16 residues. From germline, CDR1 is LNHDA and CDR2 SQIVND (reference sequence). The CDR3 reads CASIGGRQETRGGYTF. The CDR3, as DNA: TGTGCCAGTATAGGGGGAAGACAGGAGACCAGGGGCGGCTACACCTTC.

The genes are TRBV6-5 and TRBJ1-5; perhaps TRBD1 as D (6 bases). Looked up from germline, CDR1 is MNHEY and CDR2 is SVGAGI. There are 14 residues in the CDR3. V was clipped by 4 bases and J by 9 bases, with 16 bases between them. DNA for the CDR3: TGTGCCAGCAGTTCCGGACAGCCGGATGGGCCCCAGCATTTT. It translates to CASSSGQPDGPQHF.

This chain connects TRBV30 to TRBJ2-7; the match to TRBD2 covers 9 bases. V gave up 3 bases and J gave up 6 bases; unmatched junction bases: 6. The V gene's germline CDR1 is GTSNPN and CDR2 SVGIG (reference sequence). CDR3 length equals 13 residues. Here the CDR3 reads CAWRWGLASEQYF. In nucleotides, the CDR3 is TGTGCCTGGAGGTGGGGACTAGCCTCCGAGCAGTACTTC.

The chain has TRBV7-2 and TRBJ2-3, with TRBD2 identical over 13 bases. With 4 bases clipped from V and 5 bases from J, the junction kept 3 bases outside the gene matches. The CDR3 has 15 residues. The germline V gene encodes CDR1 SGHTA and CDR2 FQGNSA. The CDR3 loop is CASSSRTSGGDTQYF. The DNA of the CDR3 is TGTGCCAGCAGCTCCCGGACTAGCGGGGGAGATACGCAGTATTTT.

The rearrangement links TRBV7-2 to TRBJ1-2, with a tentative D call TRBD1 (5 bases). Germline CDR1 reads SGHTA; CDR2 reads FQGNSA. The V gene lost 0 bases and the J gene lost 4 bases, with 15 bases spanning the gap. This CDR3 contains 16 residues. The CDR3: CASSLATGGASYGYTF. The CDR3, as DNA: TGTGCCAGCAGCTTAGCCACAGGAGGCGCGTCCTATGGCTACACCTTC.

This chain uses TRBV2 with TRBJ1-2; TRBD1 matches at 9 bases. J lost 6 bases, V lost 8 bases, and 7 bases had no gene match. The germline CDR1 and CDR2 sequences are SNHLY and FYNNEI. CDR3 length equals 13 residues. The CDR3 region is CASVPGQGNGYTF. The DNA for the CDR3 is TGTGCCAGCGTCCCGGGACAGGGCAATGGCTACACCTTC.

The chain recombines TRBV6-5 with TRBJ2-7; unclear D gene. The germline gives CDR1 MNHEY, CDR2 SVGAGI. The CDR3 has 15 amino acids. V lost 0 bases to trimming and J lost 1 base, with 10 bases between them. The CDR3 DNA follows: TGTGCCAGCAGTTACTCTGGGTTTTCTTCCTACGAGCAGTACTTC. It codes for CASSYSGFSSYEQYF.

The table lists this clone with a few counts. The chain has TRBV19 and TRBJ1-6; weak D call: TRBD1 (5 bases). This CDR3 contains 14 residues. Germline CDR1 reads LNHDA; CDR2 reads SQIVND (reference sequence). Trimming removed 7 bases at V and 5 bases at J, with 12 bases between. The DNA for the CDR3 is TGTGCCAGTAACCGGGACGTTAATAATTCACCCCTCCACTTT. Translation: CASNRDVNNSPLHF.